This entry lists 12 T cell receptor beta chains sequenced from one sample in a study of CD8+ T cells in alopecia areata. The sequencing template was cDNA reverse transcribed from extracted RNA. This table comes from immunoSEQ multiplex PCR, and its TCRdb copy is limited to in-frame clones, with some not included. The sample carries fewer than 110,000 clones, approximately 58% recorded once. Sequenced: CD4+ T cells sorted from blood. The receptors stem from a human donor in good health.

This clone was counted only a few times. The J gene is TRBJ2-7, the V gene TRBV9, with a weak D call TRBD2 (6 bases). The CDR3 contains 14 residues. Germline CDR1 reads SGDLS; CDR2 reads YYNGEE. V was shortened by 0 bases and J by 6 bases, with 13 bases between the two germline ends. CDR3 in DNA: TGTGCCAGCAGCGTAGAAGGAGCAGCGGGCGAGCAGTACTTC. As protein: CASSVEGAAGEQYF. The full variable domain, in which reference TRBV9 and TRBJ2-7 provide the parts outside the CDR3, is DSGVTQTPKHLITATGQRVTLRCSPRSGDLSVYWYQQSLDQGLQFLIQYYNGEERAKGNILERFSAQQFPDLHSELNLSSLELGDSALYFCASSVEGAAGEQYFGPGTRLTVT.

V usage is TRBV7-2 and J usage is TRBJ2-7; TRBD2 agrees at 9 bases. The CDR3 sequence is 15 residues long. Germline CDR1 and CDR2: SGHTA and FQGNSA. V lost 3 bases and J lost 4; bases outside the gene matches: 7. The CDR3 DNA is TGTGCCAGCAGCTTGGCGGGGGGGACGCCTTACGAGCAGTACTTC. Encoded protein: CASSLAGGTPYEQYF. The full variable domain, in which reference TRBV7-2 and TRBJ2-7 provide the parts outside the CDR3, is GAGVSQSPSNKVTEKGKDVELRCDPISGHTALYWYRQSLGQGLEFLIYFQGNSAPDKSGLPSDRFSAERTGGSVSTLTIQRTQQEDSAVYLCASSLAGGTPYEQYFGPGTRLTVT.

This chain links TRBV28 with TRBJ2-2; D unresolved. Germline lookup yields CDR1 MDHEN and CDR2 SYDVKM. The CDR3 is made up of 14 amino acids. With 6 bases removed from V and 1 base from J, the gap between germline ends came to 9 bases. CDR3 in amino acids: CASSSPGNTGELFF. CDR3 in DNA: TGTGCCAGCAGCAGTCCAGGGAACACCGGGGAGCTGTTTTTT.

This clone was counted between two and nine times. The chain links TRBV19 to TRBJ2-4; D is unresolved. Trimming took 3 bases from V and 7 from J, leaving 4 bases between them. Per the germline V gene, CDR1 is LNHDA and CDR2 is SQIVND (reference sequence). This CDR3 region has 11 residues. The chain's CDR3 is CASSITNIQYF. The CDR3 DNA sequence: TGTGCCAGTAGTATCACGAACATTCAGTACTTC.

This clone has a count of ten or more. The chain links TRBV7-2 to TRBJ2-3; 8 bases agree with TRBD2. V was clipped by 4 bases and J by 6 bases; unmatched bases: 3. This CDR3 region has 13 residues. Germline loops: CDR1 SGHTA, CDR2 FQGNSA. The CDR3 sequence is CASSWGLEDTQYF. The CDR3 nucleotides read TGTGCCAGCAGCTGGGGACTAGAGGATACGCAGTATTTT.

This rearrangement joins TRBV29-1 to TRBJ1-2; tentatively, D is TRBD1 (5 bases). Germline V gene sequence: CDR1 SQVTM, CDR2 ANQGSEA. Trimming took off 6 bases at V and 8 bases at J, with 16 bases between the two ends. The CDR3 totals 12 residues. The CDR3 bases are TGCAGCGTCGACTACTGGGGCAGAGGCTACACCTTC. This codes for CSVDYWGRGYTF.

The chain links TRBV7-2 to TRBJ1-5, with 8 bases fitting TRBD1. The germline CDR1 and CDR2 sequences are SGHTA and FQGNSA. V was pared by 5 bases and J by 0 bases, with 3 bases of the junction left unmatched. There are 15 residues in the CDR3. The chain's CDR3 is CASSATGGSNQPQHF. CDR3 coding DNA: TGTGCCAGCAGCGCCACAGGGGGTAGCAATCAGCCCCAGCATTTT.

This clone showed up just once. J is TRBJ1-4 and V is TRBV29-1, with 9 bases identical to TRBD1. The V segment lost 6 bases and the J segment 2 bases; nucleotides outside the gene matches: 4. The CDR3 has 14 residues. Germline lookup yields CDR1 SQVTM and CDR2 ANQGSEA. The CDR3 sequence is CSVGTGRTNEKLFF. CDR3 bases: TGCAGCGTAGGGACAGGGAGGACTAATGAAAAACTGTTTTTT.

This chain connects TRBV29-1 to TRBJ2-7; perhaps D is TRBD1 or TRBD2 (5 bases each). The germline gives CDR1 SQVTM, CDR2 ANQGSEA. The CDR3 covers 14 residues. Trimming shortened V by 6 bases and J by 5 bases, and 20 bases separated the two germline ends. In DNA form, the CDR3 reads TGCAGCGTGGGGACGGATGCACAGGCCGACGAGCAGTACTTC. Translating it yields CSVGTDAQADEQYF.

This clone was detected a few times. CDR3 nucleotides: TGTGCCAGCAGCAGGACTAGCGGGGGGGCGACCTACAATGAGCAGTTCTTC. Protein: CASSRTSGGATYNEQFF. V usage is TRBV7-9 and J usage is TRBJ2-1, with 15 positions matching TRBD2. The CDR3 runs 17 residues. V shed 5 bases and J 2 bases; nucleotides not matched to a gene: 4. The V gene's germline CDR1 is SEHNR and CDR2 FQNEAQ (reference sequence).

This clone has more than one count but fewer than ten. The chain carries TRBV28 and TRBJ2-7, with TRBD1 matching over 7 bases. This CDR3 comprises 14 residues. V was clipped by 4 bases and J by 1 base; unmatched bases: 4. CDR1 and CDR2 (germline): MDHEN, SYDVKM. CDR3 amino acids: CASSSTGESYEQYF. CDR3 DNA sequence: TGTGCCAGCAGTTCAACAGGGGAGTCCTACGAGCAGTACTTC.

This rearrangement joins TRBV28 to TRBJ2-5, with 7 bases matching TRBD1. The CDR3 has 14 residues. V trimming: 5 bases; J trimming: 5 bases; junction bases outside the gene matches: 8. Germline V gene data show CDR1 as MDHEN and CDR2 as SYDVKM. CDR3 nucleotide sequence: TGTGCCAGCAGTCGGGGACAGCTTAGGGAGACCCAGTACTTC. Translated: CASSRGQLRETQYF.